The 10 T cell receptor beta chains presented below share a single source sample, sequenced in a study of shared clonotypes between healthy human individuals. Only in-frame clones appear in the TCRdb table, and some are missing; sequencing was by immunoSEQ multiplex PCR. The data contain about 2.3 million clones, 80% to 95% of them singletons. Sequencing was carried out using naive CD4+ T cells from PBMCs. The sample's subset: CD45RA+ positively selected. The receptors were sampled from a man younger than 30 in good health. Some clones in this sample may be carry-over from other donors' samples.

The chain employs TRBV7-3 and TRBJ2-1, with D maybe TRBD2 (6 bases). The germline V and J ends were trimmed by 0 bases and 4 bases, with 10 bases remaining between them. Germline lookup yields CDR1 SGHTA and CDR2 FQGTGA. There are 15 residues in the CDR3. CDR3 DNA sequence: TGTGCCAGCAGCTTAACGGGAGGTGGATACAATGAGCAGTTCTTC. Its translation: CASSLTGGGYNEQFF.

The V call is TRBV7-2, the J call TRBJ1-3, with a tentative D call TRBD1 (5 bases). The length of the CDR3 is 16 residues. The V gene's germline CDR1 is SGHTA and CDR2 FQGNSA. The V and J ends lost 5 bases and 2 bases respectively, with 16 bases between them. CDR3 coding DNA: TGTGCCAGCAGCGTGCTGGGGGGGTCCCCTGGAAACACCATATATTTT. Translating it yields CASSVLGGSPGNTIYF.

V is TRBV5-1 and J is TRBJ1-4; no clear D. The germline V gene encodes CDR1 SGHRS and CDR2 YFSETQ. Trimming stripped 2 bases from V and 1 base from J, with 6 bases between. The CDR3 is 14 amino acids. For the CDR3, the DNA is TGCGCCAGCAGCTTCGGGATAACTAATGAAAAACTGTTTTTT. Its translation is CASSFGITNEKLFF.

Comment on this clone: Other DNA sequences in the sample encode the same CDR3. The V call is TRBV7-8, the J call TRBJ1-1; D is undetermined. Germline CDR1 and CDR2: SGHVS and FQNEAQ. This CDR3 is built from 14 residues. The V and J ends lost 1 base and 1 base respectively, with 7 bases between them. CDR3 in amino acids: CASSLGHSNTEAFF. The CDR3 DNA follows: TGTGCCAGCAGCTTAGGGCATTCGAACACTGAAGCTTTCTTT.

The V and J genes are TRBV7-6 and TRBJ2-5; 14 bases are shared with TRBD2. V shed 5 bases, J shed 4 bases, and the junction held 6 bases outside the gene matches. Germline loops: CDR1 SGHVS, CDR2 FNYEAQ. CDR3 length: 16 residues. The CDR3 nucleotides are TGTGCCAGCAGCCCCTGGACTAGCGGGAGGTTAGAGACCCAGTACTTC. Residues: CASSPWTSGRLETQYF.

The CDR3 loop is CASSVRSLAGGYNEQFF. The CDR3 DNA follows: TGTGCCAGCAGCGTAAGGAGCCTAGCGGGAGGCTACAATGAGCAGTTCTTC. The chain links TRBV9 to TRBJ2-1; TRBD2 agrees at 11 bases. The V and J ends lost 1 base and 3 bases, in that order; junction bases with no gene match: 6. CDR3 length: 17 amino acids. Germline assignment: CDR1 SGDLS and CDR2 YYNGEE.

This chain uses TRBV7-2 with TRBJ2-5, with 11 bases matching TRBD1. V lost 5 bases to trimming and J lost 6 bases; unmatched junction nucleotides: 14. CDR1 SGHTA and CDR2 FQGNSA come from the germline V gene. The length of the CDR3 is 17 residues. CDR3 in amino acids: CASSEIPDRGRRKTQYF. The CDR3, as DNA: TGTGCCAGCAGCGAAATTCCGGACAGGGGGCGCAGAAAGACCCAGTACTTC.

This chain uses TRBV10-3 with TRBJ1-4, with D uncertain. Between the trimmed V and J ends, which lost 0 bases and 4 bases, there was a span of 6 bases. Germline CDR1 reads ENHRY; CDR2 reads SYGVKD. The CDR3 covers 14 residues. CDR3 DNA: TGTGCCATCAGTGAGTCCGGTGTTAATGAAAAACTGTTTTTT. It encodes CAISESGVNEKLFF.

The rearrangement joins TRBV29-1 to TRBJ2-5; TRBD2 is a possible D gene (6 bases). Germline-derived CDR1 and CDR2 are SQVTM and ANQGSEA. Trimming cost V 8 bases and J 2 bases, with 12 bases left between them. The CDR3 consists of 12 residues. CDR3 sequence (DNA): TGCAGCCTTGGAGGGAGTCAAGAGACCCAGTACTTC. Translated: CSLGGSQETQYF.

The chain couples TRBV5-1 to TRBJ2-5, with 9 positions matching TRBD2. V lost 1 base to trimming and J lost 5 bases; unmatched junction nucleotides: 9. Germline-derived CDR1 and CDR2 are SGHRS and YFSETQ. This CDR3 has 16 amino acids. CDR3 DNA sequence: TGCGCCAGCAGCTTGTCGGGAGGCGGGAGGGGCGAGACCCAGTACTTC. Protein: CASSLSGGGRGETQYF. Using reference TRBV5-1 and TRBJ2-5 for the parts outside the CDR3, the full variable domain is KAGVTQTPRYLIKTRGQQVTLSCSPISGHRSVSWYQQTPGQGLQFLFEYFSETQRNKGNFPGRFSGRQFSNSRSEMNVSTLELGDSALYLCASSLSGGGRGETQYFGPGTRLLVL.